Sequencing of this TCR beta chain was carried out in a study of PD-1 blockade in classical Hodgkin lymphoma. Study-wide background: Every 2 weeks, patients got 3 mg/kg intravenous nivolumab. Findings of the study overall: Initiation of nivolumab under 1 year after ASCT led to exclusion of patients.

As regards this clone: The antigen is unknown. The junction departs from the called germline gene at one end, perhaps through a read error.

Germline CDR1 and CDR2: MNHEY and SMNVEV (reference sequence). The CDR3 length is 18 residues. Method: immunoSEQ multiplex PCR; TCRdb's copy keeps in-frame clones and lacks some. The sample lists some 96,000 clones; roughly 81% were seen once. Each patient relapsed following autologous stem cell transplantation, and prior brentuximab vedotin exposure differed. Under best response, outcomes were complete response, partial response or progressive disease. The sample consisted of peripheral blood mononuclear cells (PBMCs), taken before the second cycle of nivolumab. The sequence was collected from a human donor with classical Hodgkin lymphoma. The chain is built from TRBV27 and TRBJ2-3; TRBD1 aligns across 11 bases. The CDR3 bases are TGTGCCAGCAGTCTATCGCGCGCCGGGACAGGGGGTTTGGATACGCAGTATTTT. The encoded protein is CASSLSRAGTGGLDTQYF.